Shown below are 10 T cell receptor beta chains from a single sample sequenced in a study of radiotherapy plus CTLA-4 blockade in lung cancer. The data were produced by immunoSEQ multiplex PCR, yet TCRdb's version contains in-frame clones alone and is incomplete. The table lists roughly 93,000 clones, 82% of them singletons. This material consisted of peripheral blood, taken from a patient treated with radiotherapy plus ipilimumab. Source of these receptors: a human donor with non-small cell lung cancer who had a partial response to radiotherapy plus ipilimumab.

The genes are TRBV11-2 and TRBJ1-1; a weak D match, TRBD1 (6 bases). The CDR3 has 13 residues. The V and J ends lost 5 bases and 8 bases respectively, with 15 bases between them. Germline CDR1 SGHAT, CDR2 FQNNGV. The CDR3 region has the DNA TGTGCCAGCAGCCCAGGGGACGGCCGGGAAGCTTTCTTT. It codes for CASSPGDGREAFF. The full variable domain, with the rest looked up from reference TRBV11-2 and TRBJ1-1, is EAGVAQSPRYKIIEKRQSVAFWCNPISGHATLYWYQQILGQGPKLLIQFQNNGVVDDSQLPKDRFSAERLKGVDSTLKIQPAKLEDSAVYLCASSPGDGREAFFGQGTRLTVV.

The chain employs TRBV21-1 and TRBJ2-7; the table's D call TRBD1 went unverified against the DNA. TRBV21-1 is flagged as a pseudogene. This CDR3 region has 15 residues. This CDR3 is CASSKHWTGGREQYF. Here the CDR3 DNA reads TGTGCCAGCAGCAAACACTGGACAGGGGGCCGCGAGCAGTACTTC.

Note on this clone: The same CDR3 can be traced to other DNA sequences in this sample. The rearrangement joins TRBV15 to TRBJ2-3; unclear D gene. V gave up 9 bases and J gave up 0 bases, with 16 bases separating them. Germline CDR1 LNHNV, CDR2 YYDKDF (reference sequence). The CDR3 loop spans 15 amino acids. The CDR3 DNA follows: TGTGCCACTATGCGCGACATAACTAGCACAGATACGCAGTATTTT. Encoded protein: CATMRDITSTDTQYF.

V gene TRBV28 combines with J gene TRBJ1-1; D not certain. CDR3 length: 14 residues. Trimming shortened V by 6 bases and J by 1 base, and 12 bases separated the two germline ends. Germline V gene data show CDR1 as MDHEN and CDR2 as SYDVKM. DNA for the CDR3: TGTGCCAGCAGCTCTCCCAGGTGGAACACTGAAGCTTTCTTT. Translated, it gives CASSSPRWNTEAFF.

This clone was seen more than once but under ten times. The chain is built from TRBV6-5 and TRBJ1-5; D is unresolved. The V end was cut by 3 bases, the J end by 0 bases, with 6 bases between. Germline lookup yields CDR1 MNHEY and CDR2 SVGAGI. The CDR3 length is 14 residues. The CDR3 here is CASSYSGSNQPQHF. CDR3 DNA sequence: TGTGCCAGCAGTTATTCGGGTAGCAATCAGCCCCAGCATTTT.

A single count supports this clone. Other nucleotide sequences in the sample specify the same CDR3. The rearrangement links TRBV18 to TRBJ1-5; TRBD1 is a possible D gene (6 bases). Germline V lookup: CDR1 KGHSH, CDR2 LQKENI. This CDR3 region has 14 residues. The V end lost 3 bases, the J end lost 4 bases, and 10 bases lay between the germline ends. DNA of the CDR3: TGTGCCAGCTCACCGGGGCAGGGGAATCAGCCCCAGCATTTT. Protein sequence: CASSPGQGNQPQHF.

This clone was seen only once. The chain joins TRBV19 to TRBJ1-3; 8 bases are shared with TRBD1. CDR3 length equals 15 residues. Germline-derived CDR1 and CDR2 are LNHDA and SQIVND (reference sequence). The V and J ends lost 6 bases and 0 bases, in that order; junction bases with no gene match: 4. The CDR3 protein is CASRDGQGSGNTIYF. The CDR3 bases are TGTGCCAGTAGGGATGGACAGGGCTCTGGAAACACCATATATTTT.

This clone appeared a few times. The CDR3 is CASSPVWGQGARNEQFF. The CDR3 coding sequence is TGTGCCAGCAGCCCGGTCTGGGGACAGGGGGCGCGTAATGAGCAGTTCTTC. V usage is TRBV11-3 and J usage is TRBJ2-1; 12 bases map to TRBD1. CDR1 and CDR2 (germline): SGHNT, YENEEA. V lost 5 bases and J lost 7; bases outside the gene matches: 12. This CDR3 contains 17 residues.

The gene calls are TRBV5-5 and TRBJ2-1; TRBD2 matches at 13 bases. J was trimmed by 1 base and V by 4 bases; bases with no gene match: 2. The germline V gene has CDR1 SGHKS and CDR2 YYEKEE (reference sequence). The CDR3 loop spans 16 amino acids. This chain's CDR3 is CASSTGLAGSYNEQFF. Written as DNA, the CDR3 is TGTGCCAGCAGCACGGGACTAGCGGGGTCCTACAATGAGCAGTTCTTC.

The chain uses TRBV18 and TRBJ2-7; TRBD1 matches at 9 bases. CDR3 size: 14 residues. V gave up 3 bases and J gave up 7 bases; unmatched junction bases: 7. Germline values: CDR1 KGHSH, CDR2 LQKENI. CDR3: CASSPGTGGEEQYF. The DNA for the CDR3 is TGTGCCAGCTCACCGGGTACAGGGGGCGAAGAGCAGTACTTC.